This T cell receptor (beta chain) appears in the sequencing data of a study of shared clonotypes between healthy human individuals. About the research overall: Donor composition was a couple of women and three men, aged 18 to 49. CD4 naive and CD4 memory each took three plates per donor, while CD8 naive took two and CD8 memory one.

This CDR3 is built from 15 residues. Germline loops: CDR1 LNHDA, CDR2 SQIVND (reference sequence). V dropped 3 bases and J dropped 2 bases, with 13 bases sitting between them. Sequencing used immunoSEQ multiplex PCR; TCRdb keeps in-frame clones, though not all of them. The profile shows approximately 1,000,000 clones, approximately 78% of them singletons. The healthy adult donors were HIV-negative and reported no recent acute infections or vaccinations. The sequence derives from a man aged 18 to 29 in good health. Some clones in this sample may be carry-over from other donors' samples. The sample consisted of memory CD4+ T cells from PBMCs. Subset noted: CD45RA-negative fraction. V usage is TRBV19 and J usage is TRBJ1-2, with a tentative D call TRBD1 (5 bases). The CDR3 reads CASSMGKTANYGYTF. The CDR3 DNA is TGTGCCAGTAGTATGGGAAAGACAGCCAACTATGGCTACACCTTC.